The T cell receptor (beta chain) described here comes from a study of blood T cell repertoires in COVID-19. Germline V gene lookup returns CDR1 MNHEY and CDR2 SVGAGI. This CDR3 is built from 16 residues. Trimming removed 3 bases from V and 3 bases from J; junction bases left unmatched: 8. Libraries were prepared by immunoSEQ multiplex PCR; TCRdb keeps only in-frame clonotypes and omits some of them. The repertoire includes over 400,000 clones, roughly 91% of them detected once, and around 7.8% sits in the top ten. Seattle's cohort entered during active infection and was followed longitudinally. The specimen was peripheral blood. The TCR was taken from a woman in her forties or fifties with COVID-19, enrolled during active disease. The chain carries TRBV6-5 and TRBJ2-3; 8 positions agree with TRBD1. CDR3 amino acids: CASSYRPGTGTDTQYF. CDR3 nucleotides: TGTGCCAGCAGTTATCGTCCCGGGACAGGTACAGATACGCAGTATTTT.